The source of this T cell receptor (beta chain) is a study of blood T cell repertoires in COVID-19 (dated by TCRdb to 2020 to 2021). Looking at the study overall: Samples from collaborators originated in the United States, Italy and Spain and spanned both the acute and convalescent phases of COVID-19. The prospective study material was composed of cDNA or gDNA derived from T cells, B-cell-depleted T cells, or PBMCs. The dataset comprised deeply sampled blood TCRbeta repertoires from subjects exposed to, actively infected with, or recovered from COVID-19. The repertoires were released in a freely available public database intended as a resource for research on the immune response to SARS-CoV-2. Samples were obtained from the ongoing ImmuneRACE study (first 160 participants) and from roughly 1,300 subjects provided by 6 global collaborators. The sample metadata nearly always contained a de-identified subject ID, COVID-19 status, age in years and sex. Where available, HLA class I and class II types were obtained from metadata supplied by the sample provider rather than from assay-based typing. What the work shows at the level of the full study, not this receptor alone: The amount of clinical and demographic metadata varied by source and participant and was provided uncurated.

Taken from cysteine to phenylalanine, the CDR3 has 12 residues. The sequence is cut down to CDR3 DNA, 36 bases in frame from base 1. CDR1 and CDR2 were assigned from the germline V gene as ENHRY and SYGVKD. Deletion took 1 base off V and 4 bases off J, with a span of 4 bases between the germline ends. Collaborating institutions collected whole blood in K2EDTA tubes following their own protocols. Collaborator samples were shipped for TCRbeta analysis as frozen whole blood, isolated PBMCs, or DNA extracted from either sample type. About this clone itself: Its antigen is currently not known. Base qualities are not provided; no much larger clone lies one nucleotide away.

The immunoSEQ Assay, a bias-controlled multiplex PCR, was used to amplify TCRbeta CDR3 regions from genomic DNA. The original methods were these. Nucleated cell counts per sample were estimated from amplification of reference gene primers within the assay. Sequence reads were collapsed and filtered to measure the absolute abundance of every unique TCRbeta CDR3 rearrangement. Productive Simpson clonality was computed per sample as the square root of Simpson's diversity index over productive rearrangements. TCRdb's version of the immuneACCESS table is confined to in-frame rearrangements and falls short of the full clone set. An unresolved V gene accounts for under half of the shortfall where checked; the remainder is of unknown origin. V and J calls plus clone size are reproduced from that table; the DNA served to infer D and trimming. This sample is represented by roughly 160,000 clones; 85% to 95% of them were singletons. The top ten hold around 0.5% of the sample.

This chain joins TRBV10-3 to TRBJ2-5; the D gene lacks a confident call. What was sequenced was peripheral blood. The TCR was taken from a man aged 45-65 years with acute or convalescent COVID-19. The bases read TGTGCCATCAGTGAGTACGGAGAGACCCAGTACTTC. It specifies CAISEYGETQYF.